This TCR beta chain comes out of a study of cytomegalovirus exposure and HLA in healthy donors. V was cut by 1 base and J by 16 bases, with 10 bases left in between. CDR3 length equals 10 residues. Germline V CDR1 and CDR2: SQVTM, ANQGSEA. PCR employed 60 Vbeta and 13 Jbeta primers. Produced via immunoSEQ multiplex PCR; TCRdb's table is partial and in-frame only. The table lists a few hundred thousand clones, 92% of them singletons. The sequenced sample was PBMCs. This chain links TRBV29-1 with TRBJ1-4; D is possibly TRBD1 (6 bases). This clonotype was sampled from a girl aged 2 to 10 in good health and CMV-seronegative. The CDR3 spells CSVEGPGQFF. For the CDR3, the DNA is TGCAGCGTTGAAGGCCCGGGACAGTTTTTT.